Sequencing of this TCR beta chain was carried out in a study of Ad26.COV2.S vaccination and SARS-CoV-2 variants. Treatment indicated: roughly 18 received Ad26.COV2.S at low or high dose, single or two shots; roughly 5 received placebo; per-sample allocation not given. After the first vaccine or placebo injection, samples were drawn on day 63. The repertoire was sequenced with immunoSEQ multiplex PCR; TCRdb's copy has only in-frame clones and lacks some. The table has 300,000 to 400,000 clones, over 75% seen once; the top ten hold around 3.5%. The CDR3 extends over 13 amino acids. CDR1 and CDR2 from the germline V gene are SGHTA and FQGTGA. V dropped 6 bases and J dropped 1 base, with 9 bases sitting between them.

V and J are TRBV7-3 and TRBJ1-1; no reliable D call. Sequencing was performed on peripheral blood, taken in a trial of Ad26.COV2.S vaccine versus placebo. The sequence was collected from a person aged 18 to 65 who received the Ad26.COV2.S COVID-19 vaccine or a placebo. CDR3 DNA sequence: TGTGCCAGCAGTAGCGTTCCGAACACTGAAGCTTTCTTT. Amino acids: CASSSVPNTEAFF.